The sequence of this TCR beta chain was determined in a study of early T cells in non-severe SARS-CoV-2 infection. A single record per CDR3 protein comes from TCRdb applying MiXCR to the 5' RACE reads. The sample has about 80,000 distinct CDR3 sequences, roughly 5.3% seen once. The receptor's source is an adult who was a healthcare worker with PCR-confirmed SARS-CoV-2 infection or an uninfected control (not recorded which). The sequencing here drew on whole blood, taken at baseline.

For the CDR3, the DNA is TGTGCCAGCGGGGACGGGGGCCCCCCTGAAGCTTTCTTT. This sequence encodes CASGDGGPPEAFF. The V gene is TRBV27, the J gene TRBJ1-1; weak D call: TRBD1 (6 bases). The CDR3 is 13 amino acids. Deletions cut 8 bases from V and 6 bases from J, with 16 bases between. Germline loops: CDR1 MNHEY, CDR2 SMNVEV (reference sequence).